This TCR beta chain was identified in a study of cytomegalovirus exposure and HLA in healthy donors (dated by TCRdb to the late 2010s). Describing the broader study: An earlier analysis of some 600 of the donors reported roughly 300 Gb of sequence data and approximately 120 million unique TCR beta sequences obtained from roughly 170 million T cells. Approximately 300 gigabases of sequencing data and 70 million to 95 million unique TCR sequences made up an early release that covered fewer than 650 HLA-typed donors. Of the roughly 400 genotyped donors, approximately 80% fell in the genetic ancestry cluster associated with self-reported Caucasian donors. The study aimed to test whether cataloging public T cell receptors could reveal signatures of past pathogen exposure. The study used immunosequencing to profile the T cell repertoires of 600 to 850 subjects and linked those repertoires to cytomegalovirus serostatus. In addition to the first cohort of approximately 650 subjects, a separate validation cohort of 120 different subjects was used. The study combined high-throughput TCR immunosequencing, statistical association of individual TCRs with disease status, and machine learning to predict cytomegalovirus infection status. To study patterns of TCR occurrence, a later analysis re-analyzed previously published TCR beta repertoires from hundreds of donors and added high-resolution HLA genotyping. The later analysis used no new phenotypic data to find candidate immune exposures, relying instead on TCR beta sequences and their occurrence across donors. To decide whether each TCR beta V gene segment behaved as functional or pseudogenic, an earlier analysis of several hundred of the donors relied on high-throughput TCR beta sequencing. Donor age, sex, ethnicity and CMV serostatus were collected together with the repertoire data. A later genetic analysis took genome-wide SNP genotypes for about three fifths of the roughly 670 donors and used that subset as a discovery cohort. Every repertoire in the discovery cohort had been generated on one and the same sequencing platform. HLA typing included class I and class II loci at four-digit resolution. The number of donors typed differed by locus, with roughly 629-640 for A, B, C, DRB1 and DQB1, 522 for DQA1, over 600 for DPA1, and some 470 for DPB1. A few DR-DQ haplotypes were treated as single units for association and clustering because of strong linkage in the cohort. On average, around 240,000 unique TCR beta nucleotide sequences were sequenced per donor among 398 genotyped donors of the cohort, with about 17% of those sequences being non-productive.

The cohort consisted of 650 to 850 healthy bone marrow donors. All cohort members were sampled while nominally healthy, although unrecorded immune exposures were likely present. The donor was CMV seropositive and belonged to the group of 250 to 300 seropositive cohort members. Every donor gave a peripheral blood sample, and the peripheral blood mononuclear cells from that sample were used for TCR beta sequencing. Genomic DNA extraction from the blood cell samples was performed with the Qiagen DNeasy Blood Extraction Kit. The research as a whole found: A further reported finding was that TCR beta sequences accurately predicted the HLA-A and HLA-B alleles for most subjects in the first cohort. Most TCR sequences were seen in very few donors, while some public TCRs were found in many individuals. The authors suggested that the approach could potentially be extended to other disease states and immunological phenotypes. This cohort had only TCR beta chains sequenced, and the lack of alpha or paired-chain data limited which features could be detected. Several of the top co-occurrence clusters appeared to be linked to parvovirus B19, influenza, CMV and Epstein-Barr virus, according to a later analysis. CMV serostatus was the only immune exposure information available for the cohort. According to a later genetic analysis, donors in an Asian-associated ancestry cluster had fewer N-insertions in productive TCRs than the approximately 700-donor mean. Approximately 18 rarely observed V segments, including chromosome 9 orphons, were excluded from the earlier analysis of a few hundred of the donors because counts were too low. In a later analysis, HLA-associated TCR beta chains showed more clonal expansion and lower generation probabilities than non-associated chains that were equally common. Cytomegalovirus status was reported to be diagnosed by the classifier with high specificity and sensitivity in both the original and validation cohorts. Three of the identified cytomegalovirus-associated TCR beta chains were confirmed in vitro to be specific for cytomegalovirus antigens. A later analysis found that TCR association rates varied across HLA loci, with DRB1 alleles showing the most associated TCRs and HLA-C alleles the fewest. Linkage disequilibrium might explain the correlated functional status among segregating V segments, but an unknown experimental factor could not be ruled out. An earlier analysis of 587 of the donors showed that most TCR beta V segments appeared in productive rearrangements either about 87% or about 30% of the time, which broadly matched IMGT annotations. When HLA alleles, especially DR and DQ, strongly co-occurred, attributing TCR associations to individual alleles was difficult. Most CMV-associated TCR beta chains appeared to be HLA-restricted in a later analysis, and the HLA associations seemed to be driven largely by CMV exposure. Because the 87-base-pair reads could not distinguish some IMGT-functional V segments, including TRBV6-2 and TRBV6-3, those segments were excluded. In the study, 164 TCR beta chains were listed as associated with cytomegalovirus. The presence/absence analyses assumed that sequencing depth was roughly uniform across donors, and that assumption may not be true. A later genetic analysis associated a missense DCLRE1C variant with V-gene and J-gene trimming of TCR beta chains, and an independent cohort replicated the association. A cluster of highly shared sequence variants was judged likely to be a technical artifact of the sequencing pipeline. Because some donors lacked HLA typing at each locus, the association tests relied only on the typed subset. A later analysis associated 16,951 TCR beta sequences with specific HLA alleles at a false discovery rate of 0.05.

This clone is a singleton in its sample. Its target antigen remains unknown. Base qualities were left out, and no much larger clone turns up one base away. Libraries were built with the immunoSEQ multiplex PCR assay. For the multiplex PCR, a mixture combining 60 forward primers for TCR Vbeta segments and 13 reverse primers for TCR Jbeta segments was used. Amplification of the CDR3 region of rearranged TCR beta genes was performed with a multiplex PCR assay on genomic DNA. Amplified TCR beta libraries were sequenced as 87-base-pair reads on the Illumina HiSeq System. Processing in the source paper ran as follows. Across the 670 or so repertoires, a later analysis counted some 80 million unique TCR beta chains, about 10 million of which were shared by at least two donors. Raw reads were error-corrected and collapsed into unique sequences by a nearest-neighbor algorithm in which closely related sequences were merged to remove PCR and sequencing errors. V, D and J gene segments were assigned by aligning CDR3 sequences to IMGT reference sequences. Each retained sequence needed at least a six-nucleotide match to both a V gene segment and a J gene segment. Rearrangements were classified as productive when the CDR3 lacked stop codons and remained in frame with V and J, and all other rearrangements were classified as non-productive. Following IMGT convention, CDR3 was defined as the stretch from the second conserved V-encoded cysteine up to the conserved J-encoded phenylalanine. The earlier analysis of approximately 500 of the donors excluded sequences that lacked an unambiguous match to a single V gene segment. An earlier analysis of a few hundred of the donors called V segments functional above 56.7% productive rearrangements and segregating when the between-donor standard deviation exceeded 5%. A statistical classification framework was built for diagnosing cytomegalovirus status from the catalog of TCR beta chain sequences. V and J gene assignment, in a later analysis, came from comparing TCR nucleotide sequences with IMGT/GENE-DB human TR gene sequences. The TCRdist pipeline was used in a later analysis to assign CDR3 sequences and most-parsimonious VDJ recombination scenarios. In a later analysis, each TCR beta chain was defined by its CDR3 amino acid sequence together with its V-gene family, and reads without a unique V-gene family were excluded. As a way to deal with suspected cross-contamination and a sequencing artifact, a later analysis dropped approximately 570 nucleotide sequences that were highly shared and had low generation probability. In a later analysis, a clonal expansion index for each public chain was calculated from normalized within-repertoire ranks of inferred template counts. A later analysis computed generation probabilities with a VDJ recombination model fitted to out-of-frame rearrangements, and checked the results against IGoR. In a later analysis, hypergeometric tests were used to score TCR-TCR, TCR-HLA and TCR-CMV co-occurrence, with a repertoire-size bias correction applied to TCR pairs. To estimate false discovery rates, a later analysis permuted the HLA or CMV assignments 20 times. In a later analysis, co-occurring TCRs were grouped using DBSCAN, with TCRdist sequence similarity added in when clustering inside HLA-allele-positive subsets. For co-occurrence clustering, repertoires with fewer than 30,000 or more than 120,000 public chains were excluded, along with several repertoires with anomalous nucleotide sharing. The clones in this table, taken by TCRdb from immuneACCESS, are in-frame only. Not every clone is retained; where verified, under half of the shortfall comes from an unresolved V gene, and the cause of the rest is unknown. V and J calls and clone size are as listed in that table; D and trimming were resolved from the DNA. For this sample the table gives 95,000 to 150,000 clones, of which 77% were detected only once. Jointly, the top ten make up 9.5% to 15% of the sample.

V is pruned by 4 bases and J by 7 bases, leaving 7 bases of the junction without a gene match. Reading from cysteine to phenylalanine, the CDR3 counts 15 amino acids. CDR3 DNA only is kept here, 45 bases in frame from base 1. The germline V gene specifies SGHDT as CDR1 and YYEEEE as CDR2. This clonotype was sampled from a woman aged 40-49 years in good health and CMV-seropositive. What was sequenced was PBMCs. The V and J genes are TRBV5-6 and TRBJ1-6, with TRBD1 matching 8 junction bases. The bases read TGTGCCAGCAGCCATGACAGGGGACGAAATTCACCCCTCCACTTT. It specifies CASSHDRGRNSPLHF.